Following are 5 T cell receptor beta chains from one sample sequenced in a study of vaccination effects on CD4 cells after COVID-19. Their target antigens are unknown. Upon completion of 10 to 11 days in culture, CD4+ T cells were isolated. Sequencing used immunoSEQ multiplex PCR; TCRdb keeps in-frame clones, though not all of them. The sample lists more than 45,000 clones, about 70% occurring once. The sequenced sample was CD4+ T cells from PBMCs cultured without peptide, obtained before COVID-19 vaccination. These receptors were collected from a human donor who had a prior SARS-CoV-2 infection.

The gene calls are TRBV7-9 and TRBJ1-4; the match to TRBD1 covers 8 bases. V was clipped by 5 bases and J by 8 bases; unmatched bases: 7. Per germline, CDR1 SEHNR and CDR2 FQNEAQ (reference sequence). This CDR3 contains 14 residues. CDR3 sequence reads: CASSLDRVYEKLFF. CDR3 DNA sequence: TGTGCCAGCAGCCTGGACAGGGTGTACGAAAAACTGTTTTTT.

The sample holds one count of this clone. This sequence joins TRBV18 and TRBJ2-3, with 11 bases identical to TRBD1. The J segment lost 6 bases and the V segment lost 6 bases, leaving 5 bases of the junction unmatched. Germline CDR1 KGHSH, CDR2 LQKENI. The CDR3 has 14 amino acids. This chain's CDR3 is CASSAGTGGDTQYF. CDR3 bases: TGTGCCAGCTCGGCCGGGACAGGGGGGGATACGCAGTATTTT.

This clone was observed a single time. The genes are TRBV5-6 and TRBJ2-3; 9 bases are a match to TRBD2. J lost 2 bases, V lost 4 bases, and 5 bases had no gene match. CDR3 size: 15 residues. Germline assignment: CDR1 SGHDT and CDR2 YYEEEE. CDR3 protein: CASSAGLALTDTQYF. For the CDR3, the DNA is TGTGCCAGCAGCGCGGGACTAGCCCTCACAGATACGCAGTATTTT.

J is TRBJ2-5 and V is TRBV5-8, with 9 bases fitting TRBD1. The CDR3 totals 15 residues. Germline assignment: CDR1 SGHTS and CDR2 YDEGEE. V lost 4 bases to trimming and J lost 5 bases; unmatched junction nucleotides: 9. In DNA form, the CDR3 reads TGTGCCAGCAGCCGAATCAGGACAGGGGTCGAGACCCAGTACTTC. This sequence encodes CASSRIRTGVETQYF.

The chain employs TRBV24-1 and TRBJ2-1; D is unresolved. This CDR3 has 16 amino acids. Trimming left V 0 bases short and J 7 bases short, with 15 bases between. The germline CDR1 and CDR2 sequences are KGHDR and SFDVKD. CDR3 amino acids: CATSDLPVFNGNEQFF. Written as DNA, the CDR3 is TGTGCCACCAGTGATTTGCCTGTATTTAATGGGAATGAGCAGTTCTTC.